Presented here are 13 T cell receptor beta chains from one specimen sequenced in a study of cytomegalovirus exposure and HLA in healthy donors. Assay used: immunoSEQ multiplex PCR; TCRdb lists only in-frame clones, some missing. Here the sample spans tens of thousands of clones, 80% to 95% being singletons. Sequenced input: PBMCs. The receptors stem from a woman aged 25 to 45 in good health and CMV-seronegative.

The V and J genes are TRBV2 and TRBJ2-3, with 11 nucleotides matching TRBD2. CDR1 is SNHLY, CDR2 FYNNEI, per germline. CDR3 length: 15 residues. V lost 5 bases, J lost 6 bases, and 7 bases stayed unmatched. The CDR3 DNA reads as TGTGCCAGCAGTCCCCGTACTAGCGGGAGTGATACGCAGTATTTT. It is translated as CASSPRTSGSDTQYF.

The chain carries TRBV10-3 and TRBJ2-7; D is possibly TRBD2 (5 bases). V gave up 8 bases and J gave up 2 bases, with 13 bases separating them. This CDR3 contains 13 residues. Germline V gene sequence: CDR1 ENHRY, CDR2 SYGVKD. The chain's CDR3 is CAIEEGLTYEQYF. The CDR3 nucleotides read TGTGCCATCGAAGAGGGTCTAACCTACGAGCAGTACTTC.

This clone has just one count. This sequence joins TRBV7-9 and TRBJ2-7, with 9 bases that match TRBD2. CDR3 length: 15 amino acids. After removal of 4 bases from V and 6 bases from J, the junction contained 10 bases not matched to a gene. Per the germline V gene, CDR1 is SEHNR and CDR2 is FQNEAQ (reference sequence). The DNA for the CDR3 is TGTGCCAGCAGCTCTTTAGCGGGAGATATGGGCGAGCAGTACTTC. Translation gives CASSSLAGDMGEQYF.

The table lists this clone with a count of one. This chain links TRBV7-9 with TRBJ2-3, with 12 nucleotides matching TRBD1. Looked up from germline, CDR1 is SEHNR and CDR2 is FQNEAQ (reference sequence). J gave up 4 bases and V 3 bases, and 2 bases lay outside the gene matches. The CDR3 loop spans 15 amino acids. The CDR3 loop reads CASSLGTGGADTQYF. The CDR3 DNA follows: TGTGCCAGCAGCTTGGGGACAGGGGGCGCAGATACGCAGTATTTT.

CDR3 in amino acids: CASTGQLNSANYGYTF. In DNA, the CDR3 is TGTGCCAGCACCGGACAGCTGAACTCAGCTAACTATGGCTACACCTTC. The genes are TRBV9 and TRBJ1-2; possible D gene TRBD1, 6 bases. The length of the CDR3 is 16 residues. The V and J ends lost 6 bases and 0 bases respectively, with 18 bases between them. Per the germline V gene, CDR1 is SGDLS and CDR2 is YYNGEE.

This chain uses TRBV5-1 with TRBJ2-3, with D tentatively TRBD2 (5 bases). The V and J ends lost 6 bases and 6 bases respectively, with 11 bases between them. CDR3 length equals 12 residues. Germline-derived CDR1 and CDR2 are SGHRS and YFSETQ. The CDR3 DNA sequence: TGCGCCAGCAACTCCGGGGAGGATACGCAGTATTTT. Translated, it gives CASNSGEDTQYF.

The chain combines TRBV5-7 with TRBJ2-7; the D gene is possibly TRBD1 (7 bases). TRBV5-7 is labeled an ORF, and its function is uncertain. The V end was cut by 8 bases, the J end by 9 bases, with 18 bases between. There are 12 residues in the CDR3. The CDR3 reads CARYRRGQVQYF. The DNA of the CDR3 is TGTGCCAGGTACCGGAGGGGGCAGGTGCAGTACTTC.

As concerns this clone: One end of the junction does not line up with germline, which may come from a read error. The CDR3 reads CASSLWDGTYNGYTF. The CDR3 coding sequence is TGTGCCAGCAGTTTGTGGGACGGGACATACAATGGGTACACCTTC. The chain couples TRBV28 to TRBJ1-2, with D possibly being TRBD1 (6 bases). The CDR3 runs to 15 residues. The germline gives CDR1 MDHEN, CDR2 SYDVKM.

This clone was detected only once. The chain is built from TRBV19 and TRBJ2-7, with 11 bases lining up with TRBD1. Germline CDR1 and CDR2: LNHDA and SQIVND (reference sequence). V dropped 1 base and J dropped 5; count of bases not matched to a gene: 4. This CDR3 region has 15 residues. This CDR3 is CASSIGTGGSDEQYF. CDR3 DNA: TGTGCCAGTAGTATAGGGACAGGGGGCTCAGACGAGCAGTACTTC.

The chain joins TRBV7-2 to TRBJ1-2, with D possibly being TRBD1 (6 bases). The CDR3 contains 13 residues. V lost 1 base to trimming and J lost 6 bases, with 9 bases between them. The germline V gene has CDR1 SGHTA and CDR2 FQGNSA. CDR3 bases: TGTGCCAGCAGCTTAGGCAGGGGCGATGGCTACACCTTC. Amino acid sequence: CASSLGRGDGYTF. The entire variable domain, with the rest obtained from reference TRBV7-2 and TRBJ1-2, is as follows: GAGVSQSPSNKVTEKGKDVELRCDPISGHTALYWYRQSLGQGLEFLIYFQGNSAPDKSGLPSDRFSAERTGGSVSTLTIQRTQQEDSAVYLCASSLGRGDGYTFGSGTRLTVV.

This chain connects TRBV2 to TRBJ2-1; the D gene is possibly TRBD1 (5 bases). Deletions cut 2 bases from V and 5 bases from J, with 13 bases between. Germline V gene lookup returns CDR1 SNHLY and CDR2 FYNNEI. The CDR3 has 15 residues. The CDR3 nucleotides read TGTGCCAGCAGTGAACAGGGTCTCAGGCACAATGAGCAGTTCTTC. This sequence encodes CASSEQGLRHNEQFF.

The chain recombines TRBV5-1 with TRBJ1-2; D gene ambiguous. The CDR3 runs 15 residues. V was shortened by 0 bases and J by 0 bases, with 9 bases between the two germline ends. CDR1 and CDR2 (germline): SGHRS, YFSETQ. Here the CDR3 DNA reads TGCGCCAGCAGCTTGGAGGCGGCAGCTAACTATGGCTACACCTTC. Translated, it gives CASSLEAAANYGYTF.

The V and J genes are TRBV7-2 and TRBJ2-1; D perhaps matches TRBD2 (7 bases). This CDR3 is built from 14 residues. Trimming left V 7 bases short and J 4 bases short, with 14 bases between. The germline V gene has CDR1 SGHTA and CDR2 FQGNSA. The CDR3 DNA is TGTGCCAGCACAGCGGGACATCAATACAATGAGCAGTTCTTC. This codes for CASTAGHQYNEQFF.